This TCR beta chain was documented in a study of cytomegalovirus exposure and HLA in healthy donors. The V and J ends lost 0 bases and 0 bases respectively, with 11 bases between them. In germline, CDR1 is SGHRS, CDR2 YFSETQ. CDR3 size: 16 residues. This PCR relied on a set of 60 Vbeta primers and 13 Jbeta primers. Sequenced by immunoSEQ multiplex PCR; TCRdb stores in-frame clones only, minus some. The sample includes around 88,000 clones, nearly 80% of them seen just once. Material for sequencing was PBMCs. The rearrangement uses TRBV5-1 and TRBJ2-3; D gene ambiguous. The TCR originated in a woman in her thirties or forties in good health and CMV-seropositive. This CDR3 reads CASSLAGFPSTDTQYF. CDR3 in DNA: TGCGCCAGCAGCTTGGCCGGGTTCCCTAGCACAGATACGCAGTATTTT.